Given below is one TCR beta chain in context. Its specificity is not known. The data stem from a study of cytomegalovirus exposure and HLA in healthy donors. Study-level findings and limits: Presence/absence analyses assumed roughly uniform sequencing depth across donors, which may not hold.

With V trimmed by 2 bases and J by 5 bases, 13 bases remained unmatched. Germline V gene sequence: CDR1 SGHTS, CDR2 YDEGEE. This CDR3 has 18 residues. Amplification used 60 Vbeta primers and 13 Jbeta primers. TCRdb's table, derived via immunoSEQ multiplex PCR, lists solely in-frame clones and lacks some. In the table there are under 200,000 clones, about 88% of which are singletons. The chain employs TRBV5-8 and TRBJ2-5; 12 bases map to TRBD2. The sample was PBMCs. This receptor was obtained from a woman in her 30s in good health and CMV-seronegative. The CDR3 DNA is TGTGCCAGCAGCTTCAGGAGACTAGCGGGGGTTGGGATGGAGACCCAGTACTTC. It specifies CASSFRRLAGVGMETQYF.